This TCR beta chain is drawn from a study of T-cell reconstitution after alpha-beta-depleted transplantation in children. Study-wide results and limits: Where alpha-beta T cells came from about two months after transplant was reportedly several hundred expanded graft clones. By one year post-transplant, T-cell counts and diversity largely arose from T cells that were newly produced. After transplant, high TCRbeta diversity at day 60 in some patients arose from surviving recipient T cells and thymic progenitors.

CDR3 length: 14 residues. The V gene's germline CDR1 is SGHRS and CDR2 YFSETQ. Trimming removed 4 bases from V and 0 bases from J, with 11 bases in between. This clonotype was observed at least ten times. Its antigen is currently unknown. A library of TCRbeta sequences, prepared with unique molecular identifiers, was generated. TCRdb ran MiXCR on the PCR reads and lists one entry per CDR3 protein. Here the sample spans hundreds of thousands of distinct CDR3 sequences, around 14% being singletons. This receptor was taken from a girl aged 2 to 10 with congenital amegakaryocytic thrombocytopenia, due to receive a stem cell transplant. The specimen comprised PBMCs, sampled before TCRalphabeta/CD19-depleted stem cell transplant. The chain couples TRBV5-1 to TRBJ2-7; possibly TRBD2 for D (5 bases). As DNA, the CDR3 is TGCGCCAGCAGCCTTCTGGGGAGCTCCTACGAGCAGTACTTC. This sequence encodes CASSLLGSSYEQYF.